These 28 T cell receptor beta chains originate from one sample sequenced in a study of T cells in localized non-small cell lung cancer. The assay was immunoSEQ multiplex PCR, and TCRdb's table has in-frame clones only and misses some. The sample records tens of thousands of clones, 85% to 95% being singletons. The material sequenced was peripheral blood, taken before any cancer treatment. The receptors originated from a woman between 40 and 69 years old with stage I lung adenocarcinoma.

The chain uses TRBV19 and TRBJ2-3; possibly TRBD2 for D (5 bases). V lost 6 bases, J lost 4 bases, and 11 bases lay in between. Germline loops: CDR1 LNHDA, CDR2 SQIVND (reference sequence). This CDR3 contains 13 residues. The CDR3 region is CASRGVAADTQYF. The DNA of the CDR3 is TGTGCCAGTAGGGGAGTTGCTGCAGATACGCAGTATTTT.

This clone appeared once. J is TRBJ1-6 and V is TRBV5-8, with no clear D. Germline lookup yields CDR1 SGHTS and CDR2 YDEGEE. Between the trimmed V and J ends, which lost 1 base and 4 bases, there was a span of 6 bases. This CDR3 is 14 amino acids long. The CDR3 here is CASSLRHYNSPLHF. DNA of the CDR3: TGTGCCAGCAGCTTGAGGCATTATAATTCACCCCTCCACTTT.

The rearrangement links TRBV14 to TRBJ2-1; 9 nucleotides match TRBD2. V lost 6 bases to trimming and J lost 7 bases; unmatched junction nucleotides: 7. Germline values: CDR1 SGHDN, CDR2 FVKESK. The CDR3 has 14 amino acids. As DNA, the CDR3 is TGTGCCAGCAGGAGTAGCGGGAGCTGGAATGAGCAGTTCTTC. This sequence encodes CASRSSGSWNEQFF.

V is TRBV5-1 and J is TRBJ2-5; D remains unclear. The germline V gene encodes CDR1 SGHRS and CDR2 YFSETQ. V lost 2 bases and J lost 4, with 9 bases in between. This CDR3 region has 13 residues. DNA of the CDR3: TGCGCCAGCAGCTTTAGAAACGGAGAGACCCAGTACTTC. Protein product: CASSFRNGETQYF.

The CDR3 is CASRDQGGGALVYF. CDR3 nucleotide sequence: TGCGCCAGCCGGGACCAGGGAGGAGGAGCACTGGTGTACTTC. The chain carries TRBV5-1 and TRBJ2-5; maybe TRBD2 (6 bases). V was shortened by 7 bases and J by 13 bases, with 26 bases between the two germline ends. The V gene's germline CDR1 is SGHRS and CDR2 YFSETQ. This CDR3 has 14 residues.

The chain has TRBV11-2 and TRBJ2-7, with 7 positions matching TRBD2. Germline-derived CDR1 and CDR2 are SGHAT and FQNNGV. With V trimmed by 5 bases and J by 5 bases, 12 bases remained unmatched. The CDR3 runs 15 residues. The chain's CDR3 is CASSPTYSGGHEQYF. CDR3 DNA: TGTGCCAGCAGCCCAACTTATTCGGGAGGACACGAGCAGTACTTC.

The CDR3 reads CASSWMSNEKLFF. CDR3 in DNA: TGTGCCAGCAGCTGGATGTCTAATGAAAAACTGTTTTTT. This sequence joins TRBV11-2 and TRBJ1-4, with unresolved D. Looked up from germline, CDR1 is SGHAT and CDR2 is FQNNGV. The CDR3 runs 13 residues. The V gene lost 4 bases and the J gene lost 3 bases, with 6 bases spanning the gap.

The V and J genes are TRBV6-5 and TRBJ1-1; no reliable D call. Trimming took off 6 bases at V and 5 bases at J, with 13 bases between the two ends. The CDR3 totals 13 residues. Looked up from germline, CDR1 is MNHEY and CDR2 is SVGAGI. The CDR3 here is CASSPPSGTEAFF. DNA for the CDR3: TGTGCCAGCAGCCCCCCTTCGGGTACTGAAGCTTTCTTT.

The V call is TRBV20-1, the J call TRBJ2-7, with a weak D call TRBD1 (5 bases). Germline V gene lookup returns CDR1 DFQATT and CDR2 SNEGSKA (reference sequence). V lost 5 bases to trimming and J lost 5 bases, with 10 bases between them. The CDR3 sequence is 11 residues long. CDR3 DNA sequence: TGCAGTGCTTCGATCAGGGACGAGCAGTACTTC. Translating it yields CSASIRDEQYF.

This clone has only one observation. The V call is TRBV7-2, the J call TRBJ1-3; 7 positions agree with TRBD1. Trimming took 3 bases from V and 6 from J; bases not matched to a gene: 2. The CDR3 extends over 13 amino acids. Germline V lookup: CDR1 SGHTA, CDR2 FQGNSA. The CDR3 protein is CASSLGQQNTIYF. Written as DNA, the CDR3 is TGTGCCAGCAGCTTGGGACAGCAAAACACCATATATTTT.

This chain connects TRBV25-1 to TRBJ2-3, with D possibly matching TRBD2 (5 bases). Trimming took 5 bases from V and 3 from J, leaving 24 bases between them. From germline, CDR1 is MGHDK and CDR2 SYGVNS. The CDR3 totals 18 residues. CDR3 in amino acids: CASSSHRGTPRGTDTQYF. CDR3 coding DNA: TGTGCCAGCAGTTCTCATCGGGGAACCCCCCGAGGGACAGATACGCAGTATTTT.

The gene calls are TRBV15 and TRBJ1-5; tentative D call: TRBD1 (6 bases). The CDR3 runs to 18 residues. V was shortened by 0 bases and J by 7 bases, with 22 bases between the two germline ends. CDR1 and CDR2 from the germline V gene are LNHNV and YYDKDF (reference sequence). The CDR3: CATSRDEGTSVPRQPQHF. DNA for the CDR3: TGTGCCACCAGCAGAGATGAGGGGACATCCGTCCCGCGGCAGCCCCAGCATTTT.

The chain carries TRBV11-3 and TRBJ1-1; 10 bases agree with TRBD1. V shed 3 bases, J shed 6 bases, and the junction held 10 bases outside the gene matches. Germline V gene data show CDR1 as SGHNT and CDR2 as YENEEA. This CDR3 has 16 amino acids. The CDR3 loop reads CASSFRGQGLMAEAFF. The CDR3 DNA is TGTGCCAGCAGCTTTAGGGGACAGGGGTTAATGGCTGAAGCTTTCTTT.

The CDR3 DNA is TGTGCCAGCAGGAGGGACCGGGGGGTGAACACTGAAGCTTTCTTT. As protein: CASRRDRGVNTEAFF. This sequence joins TRBV6-5 and TRBJ1-1; D is perhaps TRBD1 (5 bases). V was shortened by 6 bases and J by 0 bases, with 14 bases between the two germline ends. Germline V CDR1 and CDR2: MNHEY, SVGAGI. The CDR3 is 15 residues long.

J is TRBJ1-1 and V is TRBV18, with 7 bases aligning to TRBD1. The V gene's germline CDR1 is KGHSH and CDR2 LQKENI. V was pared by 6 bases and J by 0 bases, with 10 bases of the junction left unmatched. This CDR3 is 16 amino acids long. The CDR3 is CASSPQRTGMNTEAFF. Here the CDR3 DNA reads TGTGCCAGCTCCCCCCAGAGGACAGGCATGAACACTGAAGCTTTCTTT.

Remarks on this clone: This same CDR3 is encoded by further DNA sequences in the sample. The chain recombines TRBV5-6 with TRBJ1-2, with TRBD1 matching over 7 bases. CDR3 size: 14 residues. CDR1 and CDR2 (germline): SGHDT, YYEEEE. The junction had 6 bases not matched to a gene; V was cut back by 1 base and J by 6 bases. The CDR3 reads CASSLRARGDGYTF. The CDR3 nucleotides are TGTGCCAGCAGCTTGAGGGCCAGGGGGGATGGCTACACCTTC.

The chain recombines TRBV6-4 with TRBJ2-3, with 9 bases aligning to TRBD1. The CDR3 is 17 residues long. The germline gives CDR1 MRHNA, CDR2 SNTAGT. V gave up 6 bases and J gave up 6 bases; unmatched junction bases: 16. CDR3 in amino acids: CASRDGDREAFKDTQYF. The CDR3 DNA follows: TGTGCCAGCAGGGATGGGGACAGGGAGGCGTTCAAGGATACGCAGTATTTT.

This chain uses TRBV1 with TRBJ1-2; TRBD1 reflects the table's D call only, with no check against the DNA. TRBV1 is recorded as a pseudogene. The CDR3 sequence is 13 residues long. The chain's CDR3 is CTSSQKDRRPYTF. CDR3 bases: TGCACCAGCAGCCAAAAAGACAGGCGACCCTACACCTTC.

The CDR3 sequence is CASSLGSAANTEAFF. The CDR3 region has the DNA TGCGCCAGCAGCTTGGGGTCGGCAGCGAACACTGAAGCTTTCTTT. The chain employs TRBV5-1 and TRBJ1-1, with D unclear. The V end lost 0 bases, the J end lost 1 base, and 10 bases lay between the germline ends. The germline gives CDR1 SGHRS, CDR2 YFSETQ. The CDR3 covers 15 residues.

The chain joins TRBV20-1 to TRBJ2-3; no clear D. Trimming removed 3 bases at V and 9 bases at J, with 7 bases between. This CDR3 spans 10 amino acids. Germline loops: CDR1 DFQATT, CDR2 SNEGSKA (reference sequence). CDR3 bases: TGCAGTGCTAGTTCTAGAACGCAGTATTTT. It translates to CSASSRTQYF.

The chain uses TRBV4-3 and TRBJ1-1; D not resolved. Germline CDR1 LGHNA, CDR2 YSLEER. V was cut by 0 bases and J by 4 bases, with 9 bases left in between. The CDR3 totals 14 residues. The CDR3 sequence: CASSQDHGSTEAFF. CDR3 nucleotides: TGCGCCAGCAGCCAAGATCATGGTAGCACTGAAGCTTTCTTT.

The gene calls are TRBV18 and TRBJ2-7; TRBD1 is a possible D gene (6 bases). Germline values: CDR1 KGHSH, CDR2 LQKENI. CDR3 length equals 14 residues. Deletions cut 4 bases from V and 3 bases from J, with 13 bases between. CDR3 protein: CASSQQGLIYEQYF. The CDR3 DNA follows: TGTGCCAGCTCACAGCAGGGGTTAATCTACGAGCAGTACTTC.

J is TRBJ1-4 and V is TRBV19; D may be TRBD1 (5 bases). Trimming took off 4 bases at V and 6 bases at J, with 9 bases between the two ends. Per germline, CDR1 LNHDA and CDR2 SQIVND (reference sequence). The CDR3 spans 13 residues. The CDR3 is CASSKWGDEKLFF. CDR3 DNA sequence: TGTGCCAGTAGTAAATGGGGGGATGAAAAACTGTTTTTT. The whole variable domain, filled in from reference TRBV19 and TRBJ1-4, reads DGGITQSPKYLFRKEGQNVTLSCEQNLNHDAMYWYRQDPGQGLRLIYYSQIVNDFQKGDIAEGYSVSREKKESFPLTVTSAQKNPTAFYLCASSKWGDEKLFFGSGTQLSVL.

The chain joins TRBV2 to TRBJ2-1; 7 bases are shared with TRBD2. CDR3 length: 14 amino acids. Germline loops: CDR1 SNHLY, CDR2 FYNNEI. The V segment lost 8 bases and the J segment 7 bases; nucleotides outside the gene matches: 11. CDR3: CASQATVGGNEQFF. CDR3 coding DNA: TGTGCCAGCCAAGCCACCGTGGGGGGGAATGAGCAGTTCTTC.

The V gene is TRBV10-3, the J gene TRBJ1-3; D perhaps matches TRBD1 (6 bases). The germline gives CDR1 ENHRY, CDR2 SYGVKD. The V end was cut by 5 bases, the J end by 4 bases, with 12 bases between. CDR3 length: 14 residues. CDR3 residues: CAISLGGAGNTIYF. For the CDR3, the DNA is TGTGCCATCAGTTTGGGGGGCGCCGGAAACACCATATATTTT.

CDR3 nucleotide sequence: TGTGCCAGCTCACCCCCCGGGGTGAACACTGAAGCTTTCTTT. Translating gives CASSPPGVNTEAFF. This chain joins TRBV18 and TRBJ1-1, with unresolved D. V dropped 3 bases and J dropped 0 bases, with 8 bases sitting between them. Per the germline V gene, CDR1 is KGHSH and CDR2 is LQKENI. There are 14 residues in the CDR3. Full variable domain (outside the CDR3, taken from reference TRBV18 and TRBJ1-1): NAGVMQNPRHLVRRRGQEARLRCSPMKGHSHVYWYRQLPEEGLKFMVYLQKENIIDESGMPKERFSAEFPKEGPSILRIQQVVRGDSAAYFCASSPPGVNTEAFFGQGTRLTVV.

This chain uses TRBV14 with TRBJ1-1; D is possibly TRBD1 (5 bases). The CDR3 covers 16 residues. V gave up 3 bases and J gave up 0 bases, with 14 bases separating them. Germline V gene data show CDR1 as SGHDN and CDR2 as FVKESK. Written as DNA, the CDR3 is TGTGCCAGCAGCCAGCGAGGGGACTCCATGAACACTGAAGCTTTCTTT. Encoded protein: CASSQRGDSMNTEAFF.

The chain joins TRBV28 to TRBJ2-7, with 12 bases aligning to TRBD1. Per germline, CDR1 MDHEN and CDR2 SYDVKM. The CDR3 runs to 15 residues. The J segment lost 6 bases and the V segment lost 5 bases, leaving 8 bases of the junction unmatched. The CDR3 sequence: CASSPPGTGGGEQYF. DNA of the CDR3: TGTGCCAGCAGTCCCCCCGGGACAGGGGGCGGCGAGCAGTACTTC. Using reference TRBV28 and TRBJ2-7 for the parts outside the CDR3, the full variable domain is DVKVTQSSRYLVKRTGEKVFLECVQDMDHENMFWYRQDPGLGLRLIYFSYDVKMKEKGDIPEGYSVSREKKERFSLILESASTNQTSMYLCASSPPGTGGGEQYFGPGTRLTVT.